This T cell receptor beta chain was sequenced in a study of vaccination and CD4 T cells after COVID-19. As for the study in general: The convalescent group had six males, four females, seven Caucasians, two Asians, one multiracial.

V was clipped by 1 base and J by 0 bases; unmatched bases: 3. The CDR3 has 15 residues. Germline V CDR1 and CDR2: LGHNT, FRNRAP. In regard to this clonotype: The antigen is not known.

The sample's treatment: approximately nine-day PBMC culture with coronavirus spike peptide pools or control peptides (ViraFEST assay). Sequencing of cultured CD4+ T cell DNA used the Oncomine TCR Beta short-read assay. Genomic DNA from cultured CD4+ T cells was extracted. TCRdb re-derived calls from the PCR reads in MiXCR, one entry per CDR3 protein. The repertoire holds tens of thousands of distinct CDR3 sequences, with 66% as singletons. Sequences were obtained from CD4+ T cells from blood, cultured in vitro. This TCR came from a human donor who had recovered from COVID-19. The rearrangement joins TRBV12-5 to TRBJ2-7; 7 bases fit TRBD1. This CDR3 reads CASGLDRQGSYEQYF. The DNA of the CDR3 is TGTGCTAGTGGTTTGGACCGACAGGGCTCCTACGAGCAGTACTTC.